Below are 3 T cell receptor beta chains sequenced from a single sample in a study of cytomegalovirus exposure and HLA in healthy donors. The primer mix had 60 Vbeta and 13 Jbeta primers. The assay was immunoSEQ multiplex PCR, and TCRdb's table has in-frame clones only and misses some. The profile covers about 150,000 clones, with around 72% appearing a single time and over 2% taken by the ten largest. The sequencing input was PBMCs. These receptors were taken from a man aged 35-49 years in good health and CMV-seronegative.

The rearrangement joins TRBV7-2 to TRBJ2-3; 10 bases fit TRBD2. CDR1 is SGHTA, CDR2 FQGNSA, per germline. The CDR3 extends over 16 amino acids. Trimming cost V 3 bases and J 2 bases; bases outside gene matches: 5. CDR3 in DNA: TGTGCCAGCAGCTTGGGACTAGCGCAAGCCACAGATACGCAGTATTTT. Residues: CASSLGLAQATDTQYF.

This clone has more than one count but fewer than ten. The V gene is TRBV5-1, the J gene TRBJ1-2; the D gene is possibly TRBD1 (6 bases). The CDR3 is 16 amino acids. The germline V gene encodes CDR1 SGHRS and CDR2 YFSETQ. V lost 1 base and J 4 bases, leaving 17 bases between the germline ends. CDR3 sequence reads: CASSLKEGEGRYGYTF. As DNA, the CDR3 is TGCGCCAGCAGCTTGAAGGAGGGGGAGGGACGCTATGGCTACACCTTC.

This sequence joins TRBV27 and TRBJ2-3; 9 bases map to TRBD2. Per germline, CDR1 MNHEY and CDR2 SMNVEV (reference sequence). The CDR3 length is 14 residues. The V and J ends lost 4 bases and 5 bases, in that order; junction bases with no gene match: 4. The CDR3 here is CASSYSGSGDTQYF. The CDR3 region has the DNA TGTGCCAGCAGTTATAGCGGGAGTGGAGATACGCAGTATTTT.